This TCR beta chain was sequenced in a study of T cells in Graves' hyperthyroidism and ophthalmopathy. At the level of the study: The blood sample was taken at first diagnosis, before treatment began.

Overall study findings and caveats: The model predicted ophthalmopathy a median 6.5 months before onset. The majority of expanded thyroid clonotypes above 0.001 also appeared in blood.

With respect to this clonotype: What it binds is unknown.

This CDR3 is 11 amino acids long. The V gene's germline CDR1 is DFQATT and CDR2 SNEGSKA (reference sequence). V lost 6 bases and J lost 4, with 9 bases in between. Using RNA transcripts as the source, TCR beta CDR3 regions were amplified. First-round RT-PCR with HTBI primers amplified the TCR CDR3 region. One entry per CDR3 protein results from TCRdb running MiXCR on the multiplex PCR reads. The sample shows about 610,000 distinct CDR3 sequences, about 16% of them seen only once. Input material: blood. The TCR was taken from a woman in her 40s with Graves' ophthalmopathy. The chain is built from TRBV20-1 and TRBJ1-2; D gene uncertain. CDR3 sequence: CSAIGGYGYTF. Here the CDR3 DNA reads TGCAGTGCAATTGGAGGCTATGGCTACACCTTC.